A single sample is the source of the 26 T cell receptor beta chains below, sequenced in a study of blood T cell repertoires in COVID-19 (TCRdb year 2020). Library method: the immunoSEQ multiplex PCR assay. This immuneACCESS table, as held by TCRdb, lists in-frame sequences with V and J called but not all clones. Of the missing ones, under half trace to an unresolved V gene in checked studies; the others have no known cause. In this sample the table shows more than 95,000 clones, about 90% of which occur a single time. The ten biggest clones cover around 2% of the sample. Input material: peripheral blood. The receptors come from a man aged 45 to 65 with COVID-19, enrolled during active disease.

This chain joins TRBV11-2 and TRBJ1-1, with D possibly TRBD1 on 5 matching bases. Trimming shortened V by 3 bases and J by 0 bases, and 8 bases separated the two germline ends. Germline V gene lookup returns CDR1 SGHAT and CDR2 FQNNGV. This CDR3 contains 14 residues. The CDR3 loop is CASSFGTLNTEAFF. The CDR3 region has the DNA TGTGCCAGCAGCTTCGGGACTCTGAACACTGAAGCTTTCTTT.

This chain connects TRBV18 to TRBJ2-7, with 7 positions matching TRBD2. This CDR3 comprises 16 residues. V gave up 4 bases and J gave up 0 bases; unmatched junction bases: 9. Germline CDR1 is KGHSH and CDR2 is LQKENI. CDR3 amino acids: CASSQKRDGSSYEQYV. The CDR3, as DNA: TGTGCCAGCTCACAAAAGCGGGACGGAAGCTCCTACGAGCAGTACGTC.

The chain uses TRBV6-6 and TRBJ2-3, with a weak D call TRBD1 (5 bases). Trimming removed 6 bases from V and 0 bases from J, with 10 bases in between. Germline assignment: CDR1 MNHNY and CDR2 SVGAGI (reference sequence). The CDR3 is made up of 14 amino acids. This CDR3 reads CASRMDTSTDTQYF. CDR3 sequence (DNA): TGTGCCAGCAGAATGGACACTAGCACAGATACGCAGTATTTT.

The chain couples TRBV7-9 to TRBJ2-3, with D perhaps TRBD1 (5 bases). V was clipped by 6 bases and J by 4 bases, with 11 bases between them. Germline V gene sequence: CDR1 SEHNR, CDR2 FQNEAQ (reference sequence). This CDR3 has 13 residues. The CDR3 reads CASRSDSSDTQYF. The CDR3 region has the DNA TGTGCCAGCAGGTCTGACAGTTCAGATACGCAGTATTTT.

The chain combines TRBV12-3 or TRBV12-4 with TRBJ2-3, with D possibly TRBD2 on 6 matching bases. The CDR3 is made up of 12 amino acids. V was cut by 8 bases and J by 0 bases, with 6 bases left in between. CDR3 loop: CASGGSTDTQYF. In DNA form, the CDR3 reads TGTGCCAGCGGGGGGAGCACAGATACGCAGTATTTT.

The chain uses TRBV4-2 and TRBJ2-1; 7 nucleotides agree with TRBD1. The CDR3 is 15 amino acids. Germline V lookup: CDR1 LGHNA, CDR2 YNFKEQ. With V trimmed by 3 bases and J by 0 bases, 2 bases remained unmatched. The CDR3 region has the DNA TGTGCCAGCAGCCAGGACAGGAGCTCCTACAATGAGCAGTTCTTC. Protein product: CASSQDRSSYNEQFF.

This chain connects TRBV7-2 to TRBJ2-7, with 7 positions matching TRBD2. Trimming cost V 0 bases and J 3 bases; bases outside gene matches: 5. The length of the CDR3 is 15 residues. Per germline, CDR1 SGHTA and CDR2 FQGNSA. The CDR3 sequence is CASSLAVAGHYEQYF. For the CDR3, the DNA is TGTGCCAGCAGCTTAGCTGTAGCGGGCCACTACGAGCAGTACTTC.

The chain employs TRBV19 and TRBJ2-1; 14 bases are a match to TRBD2. This CDR3 is 13 amino acids long. Germline V lookup: CDR1 LNHDA, CDR2 SQIVND (reference sequence). The V gene end was trimmed by 9 bases and the J gene end by 9 bases; junction bases not matched to a gene: 4. CDR3 coding DNA: TGTGCCAGCGGGACTAGCGGGAGTAGTGAGCAGTTCTTC. Amino acids: CASGTSGSSEQFF.

The rearrangement uses TRBV19 and TRBJ1-1; no clear D gene. This CDR3 comprises 14 residues. V was pared by 5 bases and J by 4 bases, with 14 bases between. CDR1 and CDR2 (germline): LNHDA, SQIVND (reference sequence). In DNA form, the CDR3 reads TGTGCCAGTAGTCCAGCTAGGGAGGGCACTGAAGCTTTCTTT. Translating gives CASSPAREGTEAFF.

The gene calls are TRBV6-5 and TRBJ1-3; the match to TRBD1 covers 10 bases. Germline assignment: CDR1 MNHEY and CDR2 SVGAGI. The trim removed 5 bases at V and 8 bases at J, leaving 3 bases unmatched. This CDR3 contains 13 residues. The CDR3 is CASSRQGADTIYF. CDR3 DNA: TGTGCCAGCAGTCGACAGGGGGCTGACACCATATATTTT.

The chain is built from TRBV6-2 or TRBV6-3 and TRBJ1-3, with no clear D. This CDR3 has 13 amino acids. Germline CDR1 and CDR2: MNHEY and SVGEGT. V gave up 6 bases and J gave up 3 bases, with 9 bases separating them. CDR3 sequence: CASSSLFGNTIYF. The DNA of the CDR3 is TGTGCCAGCAGCTCACTTTTTGGAAACACCATATATTTT.

V gene TRBV5-4 combines with J gene TRBJ2-1; 7 bases agree with TRBD1. Trimming took 1 base from V and 6 from J; bases not matched to a gene: 4. Germline CDR1 and CDR2: SGHNT and YYREEE (reference sequence). This CDR3 region has 14 residues. The CDR3 is CASSLTGESNEQFF. CDR3 bases: TGTGCCAGCAGCTTGACAGGGGAGAGCAATGAGCAGTTCTTC. The full variable domain, with the rest looked up from reference TRBV5-4 and TRBJ2-1, is ETGVTQSPTHLIKTRGQQVTLRCSSQSGHNTVSWYQQALGQGPQFIFQYYREEENGRGNFPPRFSGLQFPNYSSELNVNALELDDSALYLCASSLTGESNEQFFGPGTRLTVL.

The chain has TRBV28 and TRBJ1-6; 12 positions match TRBD1. Germline trimming cut 3 bases from V and 7 bases from J; bases unmatched to any gene: 4. The CDR3 consists of 16 residues. The V gene's germline CDR1 is MDHEN and CDR2 SYDVKM. The CDR3 bases are TGTGCCAGCAGTTTTGTGGGACAGGGGGCGAATTCACCCCTCCACTTT. Amino acid sequence: CASSFVGQGANSPLHF.

For the CDR3, the DNA is TGTGCCAGCAGTTACTCTCCAGGGGGCAATTCACCCCTCCACTTT. It yields the protein CASSYSPGGNSPLHF. The V gene is TRBV6-6, the J gene TRBJ1-6; 8 positions match TRBD1. In germline, CDR1 is MNHNY, CDR2 SVGAGI (reference sequence). CDR3 length: 15 amino acids. Losses at the gene ends were 0 bases for V and 7 bases for J; bases not matched to a gene: 2.

For the CDR3, the DNA is TGTGCCAGCTCACCACCGAGAGGTGGGACTAGCTTTTACAATGAGCAGTTCTTC. Its protein product is CASSPPRGGTSFYNEQFF. The chain carries TRBV18 and TRBJ2-1; 9 bases are shared with TRBD2. V lost 0 bases to trimming and J lost 4 bases; unmatched junction nucleotides: 10. This CDR3 has 18 residues. Germline V gene lookup returns CDR1 KGHSH and CDR2 LQKENI.

The J gene is TRBJ2-1, the V gene TRBV9; maybe TRBD1 (5 bases). V was clipped by 0 bases and J by 5 bases, with 12 bases between them. This CDR3 comprises 15 residues. In germline, CDR1 is SGDLS, CDR2 YYNGEE. CDR3 in DNA: TGTGCCAGCAGCGTAGGGGCAGGGCTAAACAATGAGCAGTTCTTC. Translation gives CASSVGAGLNNEQFF.

CDR3 coding DNA: TGTGCCAGCTCACTGGACACGACCTACGAGCAGTACTTC. Protein: CASSLDTTYEQYF. The V call is TRBV18, the J call TRBJ2-7; TRBD1 might be the D (5 bases). The CDR3 contains 13 residues. Germline V CDR1 and CDR2: KGHSH, LQKENI. The V end lost 4 bases, the J end lost 2 bases, and 9 bases lay between the germline ends.

The chain links TRBV7-2 to TRBJ2-5; D might be TRBD2 (6 bases). The germline V and J ends were trimmed by 5 bases and 3 bases, with 13 bases remaining between them. The CDR3 length is 14 residues. Germline values: CDR1 SGHTA, CDR2 FQGNSA. As DNA, the CDR3 is TGTGCCAGCAGCCCCGGGAGCGTGAAAGAGACCCAGTACTTC. It yields the protein CASSPGSVKETQYF.

This chain links TRBV3-1 (or the pseudogene TRBV3-2) with TRBJ1-1; tentative D call: TRBD1 (5 bases). There are 15 residues in the CDR3. Germline assignment: CDR1 LGHDT and CDR2 YNNKEL (reference sequence). V dropped 4 bases and J dropped 3 bases, with 15 bases sitting between them. DNA of the CDR3: TGTGCCAGCAGCCTGTCTTTAGGACATCACACTGAAGCTTTCTTT. Translation: CASSLSLGHHTEAFF.

The V gene is TRBV28, the J gene TRBJ2-7; D might be TRBD1 (6 bases). CDR1 is MDHEN and CDR2 is SYDVKM in the germline V gene. Deletions cut 3 bases from V and 12 bases from J, with 15 bases between. CDR3 length: 12 residues. The CDR3 DNA reads TGTGCCAGCAGTTTGACAGGTCCTATGTTGTACTTC. This encodes CASSLTGPMLYF.

V gene TRBV9 combines with J gene TRBJ2-3, with a weak D call TRBD2 (6 bases). V dropped 4 bases and J dropped 6 bases, with 15 bases sitting between them. Germline V CDR1 and CDR2: SGDLS, YYNGEE. This CDR3 has 14 amino acids. CDR3 protein: CASSSQGGGDTQYF. The CDR3 nucleotides are TGTGCCAGCAGCTCCCAGGGAGGCGGGGATACGCAGTATTTT.

The chain links TRBV10-2 to TRBJ2-7, with D unclear. V was cut by 3 bases and J by 3 bases, with 15 bases left in between. The CDR3 consists of 15 residues. CDR1 and CDR2 from the germline V gene are WSHSY and SAAADI. Written as DNA, the CDR3 is TGCGCCAGCAGTGAAGGTGCCAATAACTACTACGAGCAGTACGTC. It is translated as CASSEGANNYYEQYV.

This clone showed up just once. CDR3 bases: TGTGCCAGCAGCTTTACTAGCGGGATTGGGAAGACCCAGTACTTC. Translated, it gives CASSFTSGIGKTQYF. This sequence joins TRBV5-4 and TRBJ2-5; 10 bases are a match to TRBD2. This CDR3 spans 15 amino acids. CDR1 is SGHNT, CDR2 YYREEE, per germline (reference sequence). The V and J ends lost 2 bases and 6 bases, in that order; junction bases with no gene match: 7.

CDR3 sequence: CASSLGDSYNEQFF. The CDR3 coding sequence is TGTGCCAGCAGCTTAGGGGACAGTTACAATGAGCAGTTCTTC. The V call is TRBV5-4, the J call TRBJ2-1, with TRBD1 matching 7 bases. The trim removed 2 bases at V and 4 bases at J, leaving 3 bases unmatched. CDR3 size: 14 residues. The V gene's germline CDR1 is SGHNT and CDR2 YYREEE (reference sequence).

This clone was counted a few times. The junction differs from germline at one of its ends, possibly a read error. The genes are TRBV7-9 and TRBJ2-3, with 9 bases lining up with TRBD1. Germline V gene data show CDR1 as SEHNR and CDR2 as FQNEAQ (reference sequence). CDR3 length: 12 amino acids. CDR3 in DNA: TGTGCCAGCAGAGGGGAGACAGGGGGACTGTCTTTT. Protein: CASRGETGGLSF.

The chain has TRBV30 and TRBJ1-2; TRBD1 is a possible D gene (6 bases). Trimming removed 2 bases from V and 3 bases from J, with 10 bases in between. The CDR3 runs 13 residues. Germline CDR1 GTSNPN, CDR2 SVGIG (reference sequence). CDR3: CAWSTGPYYGYTF. CDR3 in DNA: TGTGCCTGGAGTACAGGGCCTTACTATGGCTACACCTTC.